The 27 T cell receptor beta chains given below trace back to one sample, sequenced in a study of OX40 agonist ivuxolimab in advanced cancers. Here immunoSEQ multiplex PCR was the method, and the copy in TCRdb shows in-frame clones only, minus some. The data show 87,000 or so clones, approximately 85% seen once. The source was CD4+ or CD8+ T cells sorted from blood, collected in a trial of the OX40 agonist ivuxolimab. The receptors were gathered from an adult with an advanced solid tumor such as melanoma, head and neck, liver or kidney cancer.

J is TRBJ2-7 and V is TRBV4-3; D unclear. Per the germline V gene, CDR1 is LGHNA and CDR2 is YSLEER. The ends were cut back, 2 bases at V and 2 bases at J, with 7 bases in the middle. CDR3 size: 13 residues. CDR3 nucleotide sequence: TGCGCCAGCAGCCAAACCCTGGCCTACGAGCAGTACTTC. Translation: CASSQTLAYEQYF.

The chain employs TRBV13 and TRBJ1-1; D is uncertain. V lost 0 bases and J lost 4, with 9 bases in between. The CDR3 spans 14 residues. The germline CDR1 and CDR2 sequences are PRHDT and FYEKMQ (reference sequence). The CDR3 DNA is TGTGCCAGCAGCTTAGGACCCCTGGGCACTGAAGCTTTCTTT. Translated, it gives CASSLGPLGTEAFF.

The chain joins TRBV2 to TRBJ2-3; D ambiguous. The CDR3 covers 13 residues. Trimming removed 5 bases at V and 5 bases at J, with 11 bases between. CDR1 and CDR2 from the germline V gene are SNHLY and FYNNEI. CDR3 loop: CASSTEGQDTQYF. The CDR3 bases are TGTGCCAGCAGTACTGAAGGCCAAGATACGCAGTATTTT.

The chain recombines TRBV28 with TRBJ2-3; 11 bases are a match to TRBD2. V gave up 8 bases and J gave up 3 bases; unmatched junction bases: 16. Germline assignment: CDR1 MDHEN and CDR2 SYDVKM. This CDR3 is built from 18 residues. CDR3 in amino acids: CASFSPSGTSGPTDTQYF. Here the CDR3 DNA reads TGTGCCAGCTTCTCCCCCTCAGGGACTAGCGGTCCTACAGATACGCAGTATTTT.

The chain uses TRBV7-9 and TRBJ2-1; D unclear. V was pared by 2 bases and J by 2 bases, with 10 bases between. This CDR3 region has 15 residues. Germline CDR1 reads SEHNR; CDR2 reads FQNEAQ (reference sequence). For the CDR3, the DNA is TGTGCCAGCAGCTTACCTTTAACCCCCTACAATGAGCAGTTCTTC. Protein: CASSLPLTPYNEQFF.

This clone is a singleton in its sample. The chain combines TRBV27 with TRBJ1-4; D unclear. Germline CDR1 reads MNHEY; CDR2 reads SMNVEV (reference sequence). The V end lost 2 bases, the J end lost 8 bases, and 12 bases lay between the germline ends. This CDR3 has 14 amino acids. This CDR3 reads CASSLQDRREKLFF. The CDR3 region has the DNA TGTGCCAGCAGTTTACAGGACCGGAGGGAAAAACTGTTTTTT.

The CDR3 is CASSIWGTTHYGYTF. The CDR3 coding sequence is TGTGCCAGTAGTATATGGGGGACGACTCACTATGGCTACACCTTC. This sequence joins TRBV19 and TRBJ1-2; the D gene is possibly TRBD1 (5 bases). This CDR3 is built from 15 residues. Germline lookup yields CDR1 LNHDA and CDR2 SQIVND (reference sequence). The V end lost 2 bases, the J end lost 3 bases, and 13 bases lay between the germline ends.

The CDR3 coding sequence is TGTGCCAGCAGTTTACAGGGGGTCCCCTATAATTCACCCCTCCACTTT. Protein: CASSLQGVPYNSPLHF. This chain uses TRBV27 with TRBJ1-6, with 7 nucleotides matching TRBD1. CDR1 and CDR2 from the germline V gene are MNHEY and SMNVEV (reference sequence). Trimming removed 2 bases from V and 2 bases from J; junction bases left unmatched: 3. The CDR3 extends over 16 amino acids.

The chain is built from TRBV28 and TRBJ2-7, with 7 bases aligning to TRBD2. V lost 3 bases to trimming and J lost 4 bases; unmatched junction nucleotides: 9. The CDR3 has 15 amino acids. Germline CDR1 MDHEN, CDR2 SYDVKM. CDR3 coding DNA: TGTGCCAGCAGTTTTCGTGTGGGAGGGCCTTACGAGCAGTACTTC. Its protein is CASSFRVGGPYEQYF. The full variable domain, rest sourced from reference TRBV28 and TRBJ2-7, is DVKVTQSSRYLVKRTGEKVFLECVQDMDHENMFWYRQDPGLGLRLIYFSYDVKMKEKGDIPEGYSVSREKKERFSLILESASTNQTSMYLCASSFRVGGPYEQYFGPGTRLTVT.

A single count supports this clone. The rearrangement uses TRBV7-8 and TRBJ2-7; D is undetermined. Germline assignment: CDR1 SGHVS and CDR2 FQNEAQ. Deletions cut 5 bases from V and 2 bases from J, with 16 bases between. The CDR3 sequence is 15 residues long. CDR3 protein: CASSPRRIAAYEQYF. In nucleotides, the CDR3 is TGTGCCAGCAGCCCTAGGCGAATCGCCGCCTACGAGCAGTACTTC.

For the CDR3, the DNA is TGTGCCAGCAGCTTCTTCGGGACAGCCGAGCAGTTCTTC. Translating it yields CASSFFGTAEQFF. V is TRBV7-2 and J is TRBJ2-1, with 7 bases that match TRBD1. V was clipped by 3 bases and J by 10 bases; unmatched bases: 6. This CDR3 has 13 amino acids. Germline loops: CDR1 SGHTA, CDR2 FQGNSA.

V usage is TRBV5-1 and J usage is TRBJ2-7; either TRBD1 or TRBD2 may supply D (5 bases each). Germline V lookup: CDR1 SGHRS, CDR2 YFSETQ. V was clipped by 4 bases and J by 4 bases, with 9 bases between them. CDR3 length: 12 amino acids. The CDR3: CASSVGRYEQYF. The CDR3 DNA is TGCGCCAGCAGCGTGGGACGATACGAGCAGTACTTC.

The J gene is TRBJ2-7, the V gene TRBV7-2; 8 bases are a match to TRBD2. From germline, CDR1 is SGHTA and CDR2 FQGNSA. The CDR3 has 14 residues. V shed 4 bases, J shed 5 bases, and the junction held 7 bases outside the gene matches. The CDR3 sequence is CASSSPGGFNEQYF. DNA for the CDR3: TGTGCCAGCAGCTCCCCGGGGGGGTTCAACGAGCAGTACTTC.

V usage is TRBV28 and J usage is TRBJ1-1; D unresolved. Trimming removed 2 bases from V and 0 bases from J, with 13 bases in between. The length of the CDR3 is 16 residues. CDR1 MDHEN and CDR2 SYDVKM come from the germline V gene. The CDR3 loop is CASSLRLRRLNTEAFF. The CDR3 nucleotides read TGTGCCAGCAGTTTACGCCTGAGACGGTTGAACACTGAAGCTTTCTTT. Full variable domain (rest looked up from reference TRBV28 and TRBJ1-1): DVKVTQSSRYLVKRTGEKVFLECVQDMDHENMFWYRQDPGLGLRLIYFSYDVKMKEKGDIPEGYSVSREKKERFSLILESASTNQTSMYLCASSLRLRRLNTEAFFGQGTRLTVV.

This clone was picked up a small number of times. J is TRBJ2-1 and V is TRBV28; tentative D call: TRBD1 (5 bases). The CDR3 is 14 residues long. Germline-derived CDR1 and CDR2 are MDHEN and SYDVKM. V was pared by 3 bases and J by 8 bases, with 14 bases between. The CDR3 bases are TGTGCCAGCAGTTTGGGGCTAACCTTGGATGAGCAGTTCTTC. Its protein is CASSLGLTLDEQFF.

The V and J genes are TRBV28 and TRBJ1-2, with unresolved D. Germline V gene data show CDR1 as MDHEN and CDR2 as SYDVKM. This CDR3 is 11 amino acids long. Trimming shortened V by 4 bases and J by 10 bases, and 10 bases separated the two germline ends. CDR3 loop: CASSSRENYTF. The DNA for the CDR3 is TGTGCCAGCAGTTCCCGGGAGAACTACACCTTC.

The chain links TRBV28 to TRBJ1-4; tentatively, D is TRBD1 (5 bases). CDR1 and CDR2 from the germline V gene are MDHEN and SYDVKM. V gave up 2 bases and J gave up 7 bases, with 20 bases separating them. The CDR3 spans 17 residues. CDR3 loop: CASSLVLRARGSEKLFF. The CDR3 DNA sequence: TGTGCCAGCAGTTTAGTCCTTCGGGCACGGGGGAGTGAAAAACTGTTTTTT.

The chain couples TRBV11-2 to TRBJ2-2, with TRBD2 matching over 8 bases. This CDR3 region has 17 residues. J gave up 0 bases and V 5 bases, and 8 bases lay outside the gene matches. Germline CDR1 and CDR2: SGHAT and FQNNGV. The CDR3 DNA sequence: TGTGCCAGCAGCCCCCGGGAGGGACTACCGAACACCGGGGAGCTGTTTTTT. This gives the protein CASSPREGLPNTGELFF.

This chain links TRBV7-9 with TRBJ2-3, with D hard to call. The CDR3 has 14 residues. Trimming left V 5 bases short and J 9 bases short, with 18 bases between. Per germline, CDR1 SEHNR and CDR2 FQNEAQ (reference sequence). The CDR3 sequence: CASSTSDVGMTQYF. CDR3 DNA sequence: TGTGCCAGCAGCACAAGTGATGTAGGGATGACGCAGTATTTT.

J is TRBJ2-3 and V is TRBV28; TRBD2 is a possible D gene (5 bases). V was cut by 3 bases and J by 5 bases, with 12 bases left in between. The CDR3 is 14 amino acids. Germline CDR1 MDHEN, CDR2 SYDVKM. CDR3 coding DNA: TGTGCCAGCAGTTTTCAGGAGGATCAAGATACGCAGTATTTT. Encoded protein: CASSFQEDQDTQYF. The full variable domain, rest sourced from reference TRBV28 and TRBJ2-3, is DVKVTQSSRYLVKRTGEKVFLECVQDMDHENMFWYRQDPGLGLRLIYFSYDVKMKEKGDIPEGYSVSREKKERFSLILESASTNQTSMYLCASSFQEDQDTQYFGPGTRLTVL.

This chain links TRBV21-1 with TRBJ2-7; whether TRBD1, the table's D call, matches the DNA was not checked. TRBV21-1 represents a pseudogene. This CDR3 contains 20 residues. The chain's CDR3 is CASSKVTGANTAWSSYEQYF. CDR3 nucleotides: TGTGCCAGCAGCAAAGTCACAGGGGCGAATACAGCCTGGAGCTCCTACGAGCAGTACTTC.

The chain couples TRBV5-5 to TRBJ2-2; 7 nucleotides line up with TRBD2. With 4 bases clipped from V and 6 bases from J, the junction kept 15 bases outside the gene matches. This CDR3 spans 17 amino acids. Germline V CDR1 and CDR2: SGHKS, YYEKEE (reference sequence). CDR3 residues: CASSRPSGRDLPGELFF. DNA for the CDR3: TGTGCCAGCAGCAGGCCTAGCGGAAGGGACCTCCCCGGGGAGCTGTTTTTT.

This chain connects TRBV7-8 to TRBJ1-5; 7 bases are shared with TRBD1. This CDR3 has 16 amino acids. V lost 4 bases and J lost 3; bases outside the gene matches: 9. CDR1 SGHVS and CDR2 FQNEAQ come from the germline V gene. The DNA of the CDR3 is TGTGCCAGCAGCTCAAGCCGGGACAGCCACAATCAGCCCCAGCATTTT. Its protein is CASSSSRDSHNQPQHF.

The chain employs TRBV6-1 and TRBJ1-4; D call uncertain. Germline CDR1 and CDR2: MNHNS and SASEGT. The CDR3 covers 14 residues. Trimming removed 3 bases from V and 5 bases from J, with 10 bases in between. CDR3 in DNA: TGTGCCAGCAGTGATCTGAGTTCCAATGAAAAACTGTTTTTT. Translated, it gives CASSDLSSNEKLFF.

In this sample, this clone turned up a few times. The rearrangement uses TRBV11-2 and TRBJ2-7; weak D call: TRBD1 (6 bases). The CDR3 is 15 residues long. Germline CDR1 SGHAT, CDR2 FQNNGV. V was clipped by 6 bases and J by 6 bases, with 21 bases between them. CDR3 amino acids: CASSSERTGMGEQYF. The CDR3, as DNA: TGTGCCAGCAGTTCTGAACGAACAGGGATGGGCGAGCAGTACTTC.

A word on this clone: One junction end disagrees with the germline gene, perhaps due to a read error. The J gene is TRBJ2-7, the V gene TRBV28; no firm D call. From germline, CDR1 is MDHEN and CDR2 SYDVKM. The CDR3 spans 12 residues. CDR3 in DNA: TGTGCCAACAGTTTAGGAACCTACGAGCAGTACTTC. As protein: CANSLGTYEQYF.

V gene TRBV28 combines with J gene TRBJ1-2; tentatively, D is TRBD1 (5 bases). The CDR3 runs 16 residues. Germline V lookup: CDR1 MDHEN, CDR2 SYDVKM. The V gene lost 6 bases and the J gene lost 7 bases, with 24 bases spanning the gap. CDR3 DNA: TGTGCCAGCAGCTCGAGCTTCCAGGGTCCGTATCTTGGCTACACCTTC. Translation gives CASSSSFQGPYLGYTF.